Listed below are T cell receptor beta chains from one sample, sequenced in a study of cytomegalovirus exposure and HLA in healthy donors. Sequencing used immunoSEQ multiplex PCR; TCRdb keeps in-frame clones, though not all of them. The table records tens of thousands of clones, 85% to 95% of them present only once. The specimen was PBMCs. The source of these receptors is a woman between 18 and 29 years old in good health and CMV-seronegative. CDR3s include the opening cysteine and the closing phenylalanine or tryptophan. The D gene is left open where the match is weak. The listing skips clone size in some rows; elsewhere it reads once, few, many or a size class.

D | size | J | V | DNA | CDR3
. | once | TRBJ1-4 | TRBV6-5 | TGTGCCAGCAGTCAGGGGAGCACTAATGAAAAACTGTTTTTT | CASSQGSTNEKLFF
. | . | TRBJ1-1 | TRBV19 | TGTGCCACTTCCCTGACAGGCCATGGGGACACTGAAGCTTTCTTT | CATSLTGHGDTEAFF
. | medium-sized | TRBJ2-1 | TRBV11-3 | TGTGCCAGCAGCTTAGGTGGGGCTTCCTACAATGAGCAGTTCTTC | CASSLGGASYNEQFF
. | . | TRBJ1-2 | TRBV9 | TGTGCCAGCAGCGAGGGAGGGGAGTACTATGGCTACACCTTC | CASSEGGEYYGYTF
TRBD2 | . | TRBJ2-3 | TRBV7-2 | TGTGCCAGCAGCGAGGGACTAGCGATCACAGATACGCAGTATTTT | CASSEGLAITDTQYF
. | . | TRBJ1-1 | TRBV7-2 | TGTGCCAGCAGCTCCCCTCCGGGAACGGGCACTGAAGCTTTCTTT | CASSSPPGTGTEAFF
TRBD2 | . | TRBJ2-1 | TRBV5-1 | TGCGCCAGCAGCTTGGTGGGTCTAGCGGGAGGGAGCTCCTACAATGAGCAGTTCTTC | CASSLVGLAGGSSYNEQFF
. | . | TRBJ1-1 | TRBV10-3 | TGTGCCATCAGTGAGGCATCCTGGGGCGGTAACACTGAAGCTTTCTTT | CAISEASWGGNTEAFF
. | . | TRBJ2-5 | TRBV5-1 | TGCGCCAGCAGTTTTACGGGAACCCAGCGGGAGACCCAGTACTTC | CASSFTGTQRETQYF
. | . | TRBJ1-4 | TRBV7-2 | TGTGCCAGCAGCTTAGCTTTTCGAACTAATGAAAAACTGTTTTTT | CASSLAFRTNEKLFF
TRBD1 | . | TRBJ1-1 | TRBV4-3 | TGCGCCAGCAGCCAAGATGAGACAGGGTATACTGAAGCTTTCTTT | CASSQDETGYTEAFF
TRBD2 | . | TRBJ2-3 | TRBV9 | TGTGCCAGCAGGGGGGCCACGGGAGGGGCCCAGGATACGCAGTATTTT | CASRGATGGAQDTQYF
. | . | TRBJ2-3 | TRBV7-6 | TGTGCCAGCAGCTTAGTAGCTACCACTCCGGGGACAGATACGCAGTATTTT | CASSLVATTPGTDTQYF
TRBD1 | . | TRBJ2-7 | TRBV7-9 | TGTGCCAGCAGCTACCGGGACAGGGAGTACGAGCAGTACTTC | CASSYRDREYEQYF
. | . | TRBJ2-1 | TRBV29-1 | TGCAGCGTTGGGACAGTTTCCTACAATGAGCAGTTCTTC | CSVGTVSYNEQFF
. | . | TRBJ2-7 | TRBV11-2 | TGTGCCAGCAGCTTAGGGGCAGGGGTGAGGTACGAGCAGTACTTC | CASSLGAGVRYEQYF
. | . | TRBJ1-2 | TRBV5-4 | TGTGCCAGCAGCGATGACAGTTATGGCTACACCTTC | CASSDDSYGYTF
. | . | TRBJ2-6 | TRBV5-5 | TGTGCCAGCAGCCGAGCTCCGAGCTCTGGGGCCAACGTCCTGACTTTC | CASSRAPSSGANVLTF
TRBD1 | . | TRBJ1-1 | TRBV6-5 | TGTGCCAGCAGAGGGCAGGGGGCTGGGAACACTGAAGCTTTCTTT | CASRGQGAGNTEAFF
. | . | TRBJ2-6 | TRBV19 | TGTGCCAGTAGTCACAGTGGGGCCAGGATAACTTCAGGGGCCAACGTCCTGACTTTC | CASSHSGARITSGANVLTF
TRBD2 | . | TRBJ2-7 | TRBV5-1 | TGCGCCAGCAGCTTGGGACTAGCGGGCGAGCAGTACTTC | CASSLGLAGEQYF
TRBD2 | . | TRBJ2-2 | TRBV7-3 | TGTGCCAGCAGCTTAACGGGGGTGGGACTAGAGTCCACCGGGGAGCTGTTTTTT | CASSLTGVGLESTGELFF
TRBD2 | . | TRBJ2-3 | TRBV5-1 | TGCGCCAGCAGCTTGGCGGGACTAGCGGTACCCACAGATACGCAGTATTTT | CASSLAGLAVPTDTQYF
. | . | TRBJ1-4 | TRBV11-3 | TGTGCCAGCAGCCCCGGACAGATAACTAATGAAAAACTGTTTTTT | CASSPGQITNEKLFF
. | few | TRBJ1-5 | TRBV2 | TGTGCCAGCAGGGGTCGTCAGGGCGGGGAGCCCCAGCATTTT | CASRGRQGGEPQHF
. | . | TRBJ2-5 | TRBV6-6 | TGTGCCAGCAGCGCCAGGACAGTCAAAGAGACCCAGTACTTC | CASSARTVKETQYF
. | . | TRBJ2-1 | TRBV19 | TGTGCCAGTAGTATTCAGCAGTTCGGGAATGAGCAGTTCTTC | CASSIQQFGNEQFF
. | . | TRBJ2-1 | TRBV20-1 | TGCAGTGCTTGGAGGGCCAGTGAGCAGTTCTTC | CSAWRASEQFF
TRBD1 | . | TRBJ2-5 | TRBV7-2 | TGTGCCAGCAGCTTGGACAGGACCTCCGAGACCCAGTACTTC | CASSLDRTSETQYF
. | . | TRBJ2-5 | TRBV15 | TGTGCCACCAGCAGAGATCGGGCGGGTCCCCAAGAGACCCAGTACTTC | CATSRDRAGPQETQYF
TRBD2 | . | TRBJ2-3 | TRBV7-8 | TGTGCCAGCAGGCAAATAGCGGGGGGTTTCACAGATACGCAGTATTTT | CASRQIAGGFTDTQYF
TRBD2 | . | TRBJ2-3 | TRBV6-6 | TGTGCCAGCAGTTACCTTAGCGGGGGGGCCGGGGATACGCAGTATTTT | CASSYLSGGAGDTQYF
TRBD1 | . | TRBJ1-3 | TRBV19 | TGTGCCAGTAGTACCCCTGACAGGGCACCCGGAAACACCATATATTTT | CASSTPDRAPGNTIYF
TRBD1 | . | TRBJ2-3 | TRBV29-1 | TGCAGCGTAGACCTCCGGGACAGGGAATTTGGGCTGCAGTATTTT | CSVDLRDREFGLQYF
. | . | TRBJ2-3 | TRBV12-5 | TGTGCTAGTGGGGAGGAATCTAGCACAGATACGCAGTATTTT | CASGEESSTDTQYF
. | . | TRBJ1-1 | TRBV6-6 | TGTGCCAGCGCGCTAGGGACTGAAGCTGAAGCTTTCTTT | CASALGTEAEAFF
TRBD1 | . | TRBJ2-7 | TRBV5-1 | TGCGCCAGCAGCTTCCGGGACAGGGGGTACGAGCAGTACTTC | CASSFRDRGYEQYF
. | . | TRBJ2-1 | TRBV2 | TGTGCCAGCAGCGAAAGGGGTTATAATGAGCAGTTCTTC | CASSERGYNEQFF
TRBD1 | . | TRBJ2-4 | TRBV27 | TGTGCCAGCAGTCCCTCACAGGGGCGCCCGACCGGAAACATTCAGTACTTC | CASSPSQGRPTGNIQYF
. | once | TRBJ1-2 | TRBV6-9 | TGTGCCAGCAGTCCCCCGACTGCAGCTAACTATGGCTACACCTTC | CASSPPTAANYGYTF
. | . | TRBJ1-2 | TRBV4-3 | TGCGCCAGCAGCCAAGAGGCAAGCCCGGGGAACAACTATGGCTACACCTTC | CASSQEASPGNNYGYTF
. | . | TRBJ1-2 | TRBV7-9 | TGTGCCAGCAGGCCCGGGGGAAGCGGCTACACCTTC | CASRPGGSGYTF
TRBD2 | . | TRBJ2-1 | TRBV7-9 | TGTGCCAGCAGCCCTACTAGCGGGGGTAATGAGCAGTTCTTC | CASSPTSGGNEQFF
. | . | TRBJ2-7 | TRBV5-4 | TGTGCCAGCAGCGAAAAAAGGGGACTTAGCTACGAGCAGTACTTC | CASSEKRGLSYEQYF
. | . | TRBJ2-2 | TRBV10-2 | TGCGCCAGCAGTGCGGCGGGCACCGGGGAGCTGTTTTTT | CASSAAGTGELFF
TRBD1 | . | TRBJ2-7 | TRBV6-6 | TGTGCCAGCAGTTACGGCGGACAGGGGGCCGGGGAGCAGTACTTC | CASSYGGQGAGEQYF
. | . | TRBJ2-3 | TRBV5-1 | TGCGCCAGCAGCCCGAGAAGTAGTAGCACAGATACGCAGTATTTT | CASSPRSSSTDTQYF
TRBD2 | . | TRBJ2-1 | TRBV5-6 | TGTGCCAGCAGCTTGCAGCGGGAGTTAATTTTGAATGAGCAGTTCTTC | CASSLQRELILNEQFF
. | . | TRBJ1-2 | TRBV10-3 | TGTGCCATCAGTGGCCTACAGGGAGATGGCTACACCTTC | CAISGLQGDGYTF
. | . | TRBJ2-1 | TRBV21-1 | TGTGCCAGCAGCAACCCGGGACTAGCGGGAGAAAGGGGGGCCTACAATGAGCAGTTCTTC | CASSNPGLAGERGAYNEQFF